Given below is one TCR beta chain in context. TCRdb keeps only in-frame clones here, not all; method: immunoSEQ multiplex PCR. The sample lists 55,000 to 80,000 clones; 95% to 98% were seen once. This sample was taken from a study of technical replicates of blood from several donors. The CDR3 sequence is 16 residues long. Between the trimmed V and J ends, which lost 1 base and 2 bases, there was a span of 12 bases. Germline CDR1 and CDR2: SEHNR and FQNEAQ (reference sequence). The V call is TRBV7-9, the J call TRBJ2-4, with D possibly being TRBD2 (6 bases). The specimen sequenced was T cells isolated from PBMCs. This TCR was sampled from a human donor in good health. The CDR3 loop is CASSLGGVGTKNIQYF. The CDR3 DNA reads as TGTGCCAGCAGCTTAGGGGGGGTCGGGACCAAAAACATTCAGTACTTC.